Listed below are T cell receptor beta chains from one sample, sequenced in a study of T-cell memory formation after mild COVID-19. Each CDR3 protein is one row after TCRdb ran MiXCR on the 5' RACE reads. The table lists about 30,000 distinct CDR3 sequences, roughly 12% of them singletons. Source material: PBMCs or a T cell subset sorted from them (not recorded which). The source of these receptors is an adult woman who had mild COVID-19 (a few samples of this study predate the infection). Cell type and time point are not known. Both conserved end residues are part of each CDR3. Fields, in order: CDR3 DNA, CDR3 protein, V gene, D gene, clone size, J gene. The D gene is left open where the match is weak. Size tells how often a clone was seen (once, few, many) or the class of an expanded clone, and some rows leave it out.

CDR3nt: TGTGCCAGCACCCATACTACCGGACATCTCGGCTACGAGCAGTACTTC
CDR3aa: CASTHTTGHLGYEQYF
v_gene: TRBV6-2/TRBV6-3
d_gene: .
abundance: many
j_gene: TRBJ2-7

CDR3nt: TGCAGTGCCCTCGGACAGGGCCTAGCTAACTATGGCTACACCTTC
CDR3aa: CSALGQGLANYGYTF
v_gene: TRBV20-1
d_gene: TRBD1
abundance: many
j_gene: TRBJ1-2

CDR3nt: TGTGCCACCAGCACCGACCGGGACTACTACAATGAGCAGTTCTTC
CDR3aa: CATSTDRDYYNEQFF
v_gene: TRBV15
d_gene: TRBD2
abundance: many
j_gene: TRBJ2-1

CDR3nt: TGCAGTGCTACGTTAACAGGGAACGAGCAGTACTTC
CDR3aa: CSATLTGNEQYF
v_gene: TRBV20-1
d_gene: .
abundance: .
j_gene: TRBJ2-7

CDR3nt: TGTGCCAGCAGTTACTCCGGGCTAGCGGGAGGCAATGAGCAGTTCTTC
CDR3aa: CASSYSGLAGGNEQFF
v_gene: TRBV6-5
d_gene: TRBD2
abundance: medium-sized
j_gene: TRBJ2-1

CDR3nt: TGTGCCAGCAGCAAAGACCGGGAATCGGCCAAAAACATTCAGTACTTC
CDR3aa: CASSKDRESAKNIQYF
v_gene: TRBV21-1
d_gene: .
abundance: many
j_gene: TRBJ2-4

CDR3nt: TGTGCCAGCAGCAAGTCCCACGGGATGGGTGAGCAGTTCTTC
CDR3aa: CASSKSHGMGEQFF
v_gene: TRBV21-1
d_gene: .
abundance: many
j_gene: TRBJ2-1

CDR3nt: TGTGCCAGCAGTTTCGTTAGCGGGGCTGGGTACGAGCAGTACTTC
CDR3aa: CASSFVSGAGYEQYF
v_gene: TRBV12-3/TRBV12-4
d_gene: TRBD2
abundance: once
j_gene: TRBJ2-7

CDR3nt: TGTGCCAGCAGCGAGAACGATAGCAATCAGCCCCAGCATTTT
CDR3aa: CASSENDSNQPQHF
v_gene: TRBV2
d_gene: .
abundance: .
j_gene: TRBJ1-5

CDR3nt: TGTGCCAGCAGCTTGGCAGGGGAAAGGGATGGCTACACCTTC
CDR3aa: CASSLAGERDGYTF
v_gene: TRBV5-6
d_gene: .
abundance: many
j_gene: TRBJ1-2

CDR3nt: TGTGCCAGCAGCCAAGGACAGGGCAGTTACGAGCAGTACTTC
CDR3aa: CASSQGQGSYEQYF
v_gene: TRBV3-1
d_gene: TRBD1
abundance: many
j_gene: TRBJ2-7

CDR3nt: TGTGCCAGCAGTTTTGAAGGCAGGGGTAGTTCACCCCTCCACTTT
CDR3aa: CASSFEGRGSSPLHF
v_gene: TRBV12-3/TRBV12-4
d_gene: .
abundance: many
j_gene: TRBJ1-6

CDR3nt: TGTGCCAGCAGCTTGGACAGTTGGGGAAATCAGCCCCAGCATTTT
CDR3aa: CASSLDSWGNQPQHF
v_gene: TRBV5-8
d_gene: .
abundance: many
j_gene: TRBJ1-5

CDR3nt: TGTGCCAGCAGCCTACGGACCGGGTCCCAAGGAAGTAATGAGCAGTTCTTC
CDR3aa: CASSLRTGSQGSNEQFF
v_gene: TRBV7-8
d_gene: .
abundance: many
j_gene: TRBJ2-1

CDR3nt: TGTGCCAGCAGTTTTTCGGGATCAGCCTCCTACGAGCAGTACTTC
CDR3aa: CASSFSGSASYEQYF
v_gene: TRBV12-3/TRBV12-4
d_gene: .
abundance: many
j_gene: TRBJ2-7

CDR3nt: TGTGCCAGCAGCTTAGAGAACTATGGCTACACCTTC
CDR3aa: CASSLENYGYTF
v_gene: TRBV7-9
d_gene: .
abundance: many
j_gene: TRBJ1-2

CDR3nt: TGTGCCAGCAGCTTAGAGCAATATAATTCACCCCTCCACTTT
CDR3aa: CASSLEQYNSPLHF
v_gene: TRBV7-9
d_gene: .
abundance: many
j_gene: TRBJ1-6

CDR3nt: TGTGCCAGCAGTTACGCAACTGGGACTAGCCCTCTGGATCCCTCCTACAATGAGCAGTTCTTC
CDR3aa: CASSYATGTSPLDPSYNEQFF
v_gene: TRBV6-2/TRBV6-3
d_gene: TRBD2
abundance: many
j_gene: TRBJ2-1

CDR3nt: TGTGCCAGCATAGTAAGCGGCCCCCTACAGGGGCAGTTCTTC
CDR3aa: CASIVSGPLQGQFF
v_gene: TRBV2
d_gene: .
abundance: many
j_gene: TRBJ2-1

CDR3nt: TGTGCCAGCAGTTTAGATGGGAAGGGGCCAAGCTCCTACGAGCAGTACTTC
CDR3aa: CASSLDGKGPSSYEQYF
v_gene: TRBV12-3/TRBV12-4
d_gene: .
abundance: many
j_gene: TRBJ2-7

CDR3nt: TGCGCCAGCAGTGAGTTCTTAGTCGTGACTGGAGCAACTAATGAAAAACTGTTTTTT
CDR3aa: CASSEFLVVTGATNEKLFF
v_gene: TRBV10-1
d_gene: .
abundance: .
j_gene: TRBJ1-4

CDR3nt: TGTGCCACCAGCAAGGGGTACAATGAGCAGTTCTTC
CDR3aa: CATSKGYNEQFF
v_gene: TRBV15
d_gene: .
abundance: .
j_gene: TRBJ2-1

CDR3nt: TGCAGTGCTCGGACAGGGAACTATGGCTACACCTTC
CDR3aa: CSARTGNYGYTF
v_gene: TRBV20-1
d_gene: TRBD1
abundance: many
j_gene: TRBJ1-2

CDR3nt: TGCAGTGCTAGAGAGGGCAGTGATCTTAAAAACATTCAGTACTTC
CDR3aa: CSAREGSDLKNIQYF
v_gene: TRBV20-1
d_gene: .
abundance: .
j_gene: TRBJ2-4

CDR3nt: TGTGCCAGCCGAGGGACAGAGAGCTCCTACGAGCAGTACTTC
CDR3aa: CASRGTESSYEQYF
v_gene: TRBV2
d_gene: TRBD1
abundance: .
j_gene: TRBJ2-7

CDR3nt: TGTGCCGGCAGCTTACGAGGGGGCGAATATCAAGAGACCCAGTACTTC
CDR3aa: CAGSLRGGEYQETQYF
v_gene: TRBV7-9
d_gene: TRBD1
abundance: many
j_gene: TRBJ2-5

CDR3nt: TGTGCCAGCAGTCCGACCAGTTACACTGAAGCTTTCTTT
CDR3aa: CASSPTSYTEAFF
v_gene: TRBV5-4
d_gene: .
abundance: few
j_gene: TRBJ1-1

CDR3nt: TGCGCCAGCAGCGTTAACTCCCCAAGAACTAGCACAGATACGCAGTATTTT
CDR3aa: CASSVNSPRTSTDTQYF
v_gene: TRBV5-1
d_gene: .
abundance: many
j_gene: TRBJ2-3

CDR3nt: TGCGCCAGCAGCTTGAAAGGTCTCGACCAGCCCCAGCATTTT
CDR3aa: CASSLKGLDQPQHF
v_gene: TRBV5-1
d_gene: .
abundance: many
j_gene: TRBJ1-5